This entry lists 29 T cell receptor beta chains sequenced from one sample in a study of cytomegalovirus exposure and HLA in healthy donors. PCR primers comprised 60 Vbeta and 13 Jbeta primers. Repertoires were generated with immunoSEQ multiplex PCR, while TCRdb's copy carries only in-frame clones and drops some. The profile covers around 160,000 clones, with 60% to 85% appearing a single time and less than 9% taken by the ten largest. Sequencing was done on a sample of PBMCs. Source of these receptors: a male donor in good health and CMV-seropositive.

J is TRBJ2-7 and V is TRBV7-9; the D gene is possibly TRBD1 (5 bases). The germline V and J ends were trimmed by 1 base and 2 bases, with 18 bases remaining between them. Germline CDR1 is SEHNR and CDR2 is FQNEAQ (reference sequence). This CDR3 region has 17 residues. This CDR3 reads CASSLDLPGHGPYEQYF. CDR3 sequence (DNA): TGTGCCAGCAGCTTAGATTTGCCAGGGCACGGCCCCTACGAGCAGTACTTC.

The rearrangement joins TRBV5-8 to TRBJ1-6, with 9 bases identical to TRBD1. This CDR3 region has 17 residues. V lost 4 bases to trimming and J lost 9 bases; unmatched junction nucleotides: 14. Per germline, CDR1 SGHTS and CDR2 YDEGEE. CDR3 bases: TGTGCCAGCAGCCCGCACGTACAGGGGGCGCGTGGTTCACCCCTCCACTTT. This gives the protein CASSPHVQGARGSPLHF.

Written as DNA, the CDR3 is TGTGCCAGCAGCGAGGGATTCACTGAAGCTTTCTTT. This translates into CASSEGFTEAFF. The rearrangement links TRBV25-1 to TRBJ1-1; no clear D gene. Germline CDR1 MGHDK, CDR2 SYGVNS. The CDR3 is 12 residues long. V dropped 6 bases and J dropped 4 bases, with 9 bases sitting between them.

The gene calls are TRBV5-6 and TRBJ2-3, with TRBD2 identical over 8 bases. CDR1 and CDR2 (germline): SGHDT, YYEEEE. V lost 4 bases, J lost 8 bases, and 9 bases stayed unmatched. The CDR3 runs 14 residues. The CDR3, as DNA: TGTGCCAGCAGCGTGAGCGGGGGTGGAGGTACGCAGTATTTT. It encodes CASSVSGGGGTQYF.

This clone was detected only a few times. The sample holds other DNA sequences that translate to the same CDR3. The genes are TRBV6-5 and TRBJ1-1, with TRBD1 matching over 8 bases. Trimming cost V 7 bases and J 1 base; bases outside gene matches: 2. Germline values: CDR1 MNHEY, CDR2 SVGAGI. The CDR3 loop spans 13 amino acids. As DNA, the CDR3 is TGTGCCAGCAACAGGGGGGGGAACACTGAAGCTTTCTTT. This sequence encodes CASNRGGNTEAFF.

The V call is TRBV5-1, the J call TRBJ2-5, with 8 bases identical to TRBD2. From germline, CDR1 is SGHRS and CDR2 YFSETQ. The CDR3 is made up of 16 amino acids. Unmatched junction bases numbered 13, after V lost 4 bases and J lost 5 bases. This chain's CDR3 is CASSPRGGLGAETQYF. The CDR3 DNA follows: TGCGCCAGCAGCCCCCGTGGGGGACTAGGAGCGGAGACCCAGTACTTC.

The chain is built from TRBV19 and TRBJ2-5; no clear D gene. The CDR3 totals 13 residues. Trimming removed 2 bases at V and 5 bases at J, with 9 bases between. Germline CDR1 is LNHDA and CDR2 is SQIVND (reference sequence). CDR3 sequence: CASSISPGETQYF. As DNA, the CDR3 is TGTGCCAGTAGTATAAGTCCCGGGGAGACCCAGTACTTC.

The chain uses TRBV18 and TRBJ2-7; 10 positions match TRBD1. CDR3 length equals 16 residues. The germline gives CDR1 KGHSH, CDR2 LQKENI. V dropped 3 bases and J dropped 0; count of bases not matched to a gene: 5. The CDR3 DNA follows: TGTGCCAGCTCACCCCCGACAGGGGGCCGCTCCTACGAGCAGTACTTC. Translated: CASSPPTGGRSYEQYF.

This chain joins TRBV6-5 and TRBJ1-1, with 8 nucleotides matching TRBD1. The V segment lost 5 bases and the J segment 0 bases; nucleotides outside the gene matches: 5. Germline V lookup: CDR1 MNHEY, CDR2 SVGAGI. The CDR3 has 15 amino acids. CDR3 loop: CASSRGDRMNTEAFF. CDR3 bases: TGTGCCAGCAGTCGGGGGGACAGGATGAACACTGAAGCTTTCTTT.

Details on this clone: Other DNA sequences of this sample code for an identical CDR3. The chain joins TRBV2 to TRBJ2-7, with 7 bases identical to TRBD1. From germline, CDR1 is SNHLY and CDR2 FYNNEI. CDR3 size: 14 residues. V gave up 2 bases and J gave up 1 base; unmatched junction bases: 2. CDR3 coding DNA: TGTGCCAGCAGTGAACAGGGGGAGTCCTACGAGCAGTACTTC. It codes for CASSEQGESYEQYF.

This chain links TRBV27 with TRBJ1-1; 10 bases fit TRBD1. Unmatched junction bases numbered 10, after V lost 2 bases and J lost 1 base. CDR1 and CDR2 from the germline V gene are MNHEY and SMNVEV (reference sequence). The CDR3 length is 18 residues. In nucleotides, the CDR3 is TGTGCCAGCAGTTTAAGGTGGGCCGGACAGGGGGGGAACACTGAAGCTTTCTTT. This translates into CASSLRWAGQGGNTEAFF.

A note on this clone: An end of the junction differs from the germline gene, which may be a read error. This chain links TRBV2 with TRBJ2-5; D may be TRBD2 (5 bases). In germline, CDR1 is SNHLY, CDR2 FYNNEI. There are 14 residues in the CDR3. The CDR3: CASSEGAAQESQYF. In nucleotides, the CDR3 is TGTGCCAGCAGTGAAGGAGCGGCTCAAGAGAGCCAGTACTTC. Together with reference TRBV2 and TRBJ2-5, the CDR3 gives the full variable domain: EPEVTQTPSHQVTQMGQEVILRCVPISNHLYFYWYRQILGQKVEFLVSFYNNEISEKSEIFDDQFSVERPDGSNFTLKIRSTKLEDSAMYFCASSEGAAQESQYFGPGTRLLVL.

The rearrangement uses TRBV7-2 and TRBJ2-3; D may be TRBD1 (5 bases). Trimming took 0 bases from V and 2 from J, leaving 6 bases between them. The CDR3 length is 14 residues. Germline-derived CDR1 and CDR2 are SGHTA and FQGNSA. The CDR3 DNA reads as TGTGCCAGCAGCTTAGCAGGGGCCACAGATACGCAGTATTTT. Its translation is CASSLAGATDTQYF.

This clone was observed once. V gene TRBV7-9 combines with J gene TRBJ2-1; 9 bases are a match to TRBD1. Per the germline V gene, CDR1 is SEHNR and CDR2 is FQNEAQ (reference sequence). After removal of 3 bases from V and 5 bases from J, the junction contained 5 bases not matched to a gene. CDR3 length: 15 amino acids. The chain's CDR3 is CASSLGTGMNNEQFF. In DNA form, the CDR3 reads TGTGCCAGCAGCTTGGGGACAGGGATGAACAATGAGCAGTTCTTC.

The V call is TRBV30, the J call TRBJ1-2; D is perhaps TRBD1 (6 bases). Germline CDR1 and CDR2: GTSNPN and SVGIG (reference sequence). The CDR3 has 12 amino acids. Trimming removed 4 bases at V and 4 bases at J, with 10 bases between. CDR3 region: CAWTGQSYGYTF. The CDR3 coding sequence is TGTGCCTGGACCGGACAGTCCTATGGCTACACCTTC.

The chain employs TRBV6-5 and TRBJ2-2; a weak D match, TRBD1 (5 bases). V was shortened by 4 bases and J by 0 bases, with 12 bases between the two germline ends. Germline lookup yields CDR1 MNHEY and CDR2 SVGAGI. The CDR3 extends over 16 amino acids. The chain's CDR3 is CASSFVDRSNTGELFF. CDR3 sequence (DNA): TGTGCCAGCAGTTTCGTTGACAGATCGAACACCGGGGAGCTGTTTTTT.

The chain employs TRBV12-5 and TRBJ1-1; D unresolved. V lost 4 bases to trimming and J lost 6 bases, with 6 bases between them. This CDR3 region has 11 residues. Germline-derived CDR1 and CDR2 are LGHNT and FRNRAP. The CDR3 is CASGSGSEAFF. CDR3 DNA: TGTGCTAGTGGTTCGGGTTCTGAAGCTTTCTTT. Full variable domain (missing parts from reference TRBV12-5 and TRBJ1-1): DARVTQTPRHKVTEMGQEVTMRCQPILGHNTVFWYRQTMMQGLELLAYFRNRAPLDDSGMPKDRFSAEMPDATLATLKIQPSEPRDSAVYFCASGSGSEAFFGQGTRLTVV.

In its sample, this clone was seen a few times. The genes are TRBV2 and TRBJ2-4; TRBD2 agrees at 8 bases. V shed 2 bases, J shed 11 bases, and the junction held 14 bases outside the gene matches. This CDR3 comprises 16 residues. Germline V gene lookup returns CDR1 SNHLY and CDR2 FYNNEI. The CDR3 protein is CASSESSGRYAGVQYF. Written as DNA, the CDR3 is TGTGCCAGCAGTGAATCTAGCGGGCGTTACGCGGGGGTTCAGTACTTC.

The J gene is TRBJ2-7, the V gene TRBV7-9, with a weak D call TRBD1 (6 bases). V lost 5 bases to trimming and J lost 6 bases, with 11 bases between them. This CDR3 has 12 residues. Germline CDR1 SEHNR, CDR2 FQNEAQ (reference sequence). As DNA, the CDR3 is TGTGCCAGCAGCCTGGGACATTGCGAGCAGTACTTC. Its translation is CASSLGHCEQYF.

The gene calls are TRBV30 and TRBJ1-4; TRBD1 matches at 10 bases. Looked up from germline, CDR1 is GTSNPN and CDR2 is SVGIG (reference sequence). J was trimmed by 6 bases and V by 1 base; bases with no gene match: 5. This CDR3 spans 15 amino acids. The CDR3 sequence is CAWSAGTGVDEKLFF. The CDR3 coding sequence is TGTGCCTGGAGTGCCGGGACAGGGGTGGATGAAAAACTGTTTTTT.

The chain recombines TRBV9 with TRBJ2-3; tentative D call: TRBD2 (5 bases). Germline CDR1 is SGDLS and CDR2 is YYNGEE. Trimming took off 4 bases at V and 6 bases at J, with 18 bases between the two ends. This CDR3 has 15 amino acids. Here the CDR3 reads CASSTSGSFRDTQYF. The CDR3 region has the DNA TGTGCCAGCAGCACCTCGGGGTCTTTCCGCGATACGCAGTATTTT.

This chain joins TRBV30 and TRBJ2-5; 7 nucleotides match TRBD1. From germline, CDR1 is GTSNPN and CDR2 SVGIG (reference sequence). CDR3 length: 13 residues. After removal of 4 bases from V and 11 bases from J, the junction contained 13 bases not matched to a gene. This CDR3 is CAWTNRQGGEQYF. The CDR3 DNA is TGTGCCTGGACAAACCGACAGGGTGGGGAGCAGTACTTC.

This sequence joins TRBV5-1 and TRBJ2-7, with D perhaps TRBD2 (7 bases). Per germline, CDR1 SGHRS and CDR2 YFSETQ. Trimming pared 0 bases from V and 11 bases from J, leaving 18 bases between. There are 14 residues in the CDR3. The CDR3: CASSLGSGGGPKYF. The CDR3, as DNA: TGCGCCAGCAGCTTGGGGAGTGGGGGGGGGCCCAAGTACTTC.

The rearrangement uses TRBV4-2 and TRBJ2-4; D is perhaps TRBD2 (5 bases). Germline V gene sequence: CDR1 LGHNA, CDR2 YNFKEQ. Trimming removed 1 base at V and 2 bases at J, with 6 bases between. The CDR3 length is 14 residues. DNA for the CDR3: TGTGCCAGCAGCCAAGGCGGGTCCAAAAACATTCAGTACTTC. As protein: CASSQGGSKNIQYF.

This clone was counted a few times. The chain couples TRBV7-2 to TRBJ1-4, with unresolved D. Germline V CDR1 and CDR2: SGHTA, FQGNSA. CDR3 length: 12 amino acids. The V gene lost 0 bases and the J gene lost 13 bases, with 9 bases spanning the gap. DNA for the CDR3: TGTGCCAGCAGCTTAGCGCTAGGTAGACTGTTTTTT. Amino acids: CASSLALGRLFF.

This rearrangement joins TRBV5-1 to TRBJ2-1; tentative D call: TRBD1 (6 bases). CDR1 and CDR2 (germline): SGHRS, YFSETQ. The CDR3 totals 16 residues. Trimming removed 2 bases at V and 0 bases at J, with 12 bases between. CDR3 protein: CASSFNTGSSYNEQFF. The DNA of the CDR3 is TGCGCCAGCAGCTTTAATACAGGGAGCTCCTACAATGAGCAGTTCTTC.

The chain has TRBV7-9 and TRBJ2-3; 8 nucleotides line up with TRBD2. V trimming: 0 bases; J trimming: 6 bases; junction bases outside the gene matches: 2. This CDR3 spans 14 amino acids. The germline gives CDR1 SEHNR, CDR2 FQNEAQ (reference sequence). The CDR3 nucleotides read TGTGCCAGCAGCTTAGCGGCTAGCGGGGATACGCAGTATTTT. It encodes CASSLAASGDTQYF.

V and J are TRBV4-3 and TRBJ1-2, with D uncertain. Germline V gene data show CDR1 as LGHNA and CDR2 as YSLEER. This CDR3 is 13 amino acids long. The ends were cut back, 0 bases at V and 5 bases at J, with 7 bases in the middle. The CDR3 is CASSQEAEYGYTF. CDR3 DNA: TGCGCCAGCAGCCAAGAAGCGGAATATGGCTACACCTTC.

The chain has TRBV10-2 and TRBJ2-3; 8 nucleotides line up with TRBD2. The length of the CDR3 is 15 residues. Germline lookup yields CDR1 WSHSY and CDR2 SAAADI. After removal of 4 bases from V and 4 bases from J, the junction contained 7 bases not matched to a gene. Here the CDR3 DNA reads TGCGCCAGCAGTGGTACCGGGGGGGCCGCAGATACGCAGTATTTT. This encodes CASSGTGGAADTQYF.